A single sample is the source of the 23 T cell receptor delta chains below, sequenced in a study of gamma delta lymphoproliferative disorders and STAT genes. With CATT, TCRdb re-called clones from the multiplex PCR reads. The repertoire holds over a thousand delta-chain clones, with 2.5% to 3.5% as singletons. Genomic DNA from isolated PBMCs served as the sequencing template. The sample consisted of blood. These receptors were obtained from a human donor in good health.

A remark on this clone: A read error is the likely source, as a far larger clone sits one nucleotide away. The sample has other DNA sequences that encode this CDR3 too. The genes are TRDV2 and TRDJ1; 12 bases agree with TRDD3. V gave up 1 base and J gave up 0 bases; unmatched junction bases: 26. This CDR3 has 24 residues. Germline V CDR1 and CDR2: GEAIGNYY, EKD. The CDR3 sequence is CACDTISPPTLSGGYARYTDKLIF. In nucleotides, the CDR3 is TGTGCCTGTGACACGATCTCCCCTCCCACACTTTCTGGGGGATACGCCAGGTACACCGATAAACTCATCTTT.

A remark on this clone: This is likely an artifact of a read error, given a far larger clone one base away. Other DNA sequences in the sample encode the same CDR3. V and J are TRDV1 and TRDJ1; 11 bases map to TRDD3. CDR3 length: 16 residues. V lost 3 bases to trimming and J lost 10 bases; unmatched junction nucleotides: 13. Germline CDR1 is TSWWSYY and CDR2 is QGS. The CDR3 sequence: CALGEERSLGDTSLIF. In DNA form, the CDR3 reads TGTGCTCTTGGGGAGGAGCGGTCTCTGGGGGATACATCACTCATCTTT.

On this clone: This likely stems from a read error, as it lies one base from a far larger clone. Other DNA sequences of this sample code for an identical CDR3. This chain connects TRDV1 to TRDJ1; 10 bases match TRDD3. There are 17 residues in the CDR3. Germline values: CDR1 TSWWSYY, CDR2 QGS. CDR3 in DNA: TGTGCTCTTGGGTCCTTCTACTGGGGGATGTACACTGATAAACTCATCTTT. This sequence encodes CALGSFYWGMYTDKLIF.

On this clone itself: The protein TCRdb gives is from a much larger clone and does not agree with this DNA's translation at residue 5, likely a read error; the protein shown here comes from the DNA. DNA for the CDR3: TGTGCCTGTGACCCGTTACTGGGGGATACGCTCCTATATACCGATAAACTCATCTTT. Residues: CACDPLLGDTLLYTDKLIF. The rearrangement links TRDV2 to TRDJ1; 13 bases are a match to TRDD3. The CDR3 consists of 19 residues. The germline CDR1 and CDR2 sequences are GEAIGNYY and EKD. The J segment lost 2 bases and the V segment lost 3 bases, leaving 14 bases of the junction unmatched.

This clone is categorized as large (0.1 to 1%). The same CDR3 also results from other DNA sequences found in this sample. The CDR3 protein is CALGELRKRATRTDKLIF. The CDR3 region has the DNA TGTGCTCTTGGGGAACTACGCAAGCGGGCTACGCGTACCGATAAACTCATCTTT. The chain has TRDV1 and TRDJ1; D gene unclear. Germline V gene sequence: CDR1 TSWWSYY, CDR2 QGS. V lost 0 bases to trimming and J lost 2 bases, with 19 bases between them. The CDR3 runs 18 residues.

With regard to this clone: It is likely a read error: a sequence one base away is far more abundant. The same CDR3 arises from other DNA sequences in this sample as well. The chain carries TRDV2 and TRDJ1, with TRDD3 identical over 8 bases. The CDR3 is made up of 16 amino acids. Germline V gene sequence: CDR1 GEAIGNYY, CDR2 EKD. V dropped 0 bases and J dropped 0; count of bases not matched to a gene: 5. The CDR3 here is CACDTLLGVDTDKLIF. The CDR3 DNA follows: TGTGCCTGTGACACCCTACTGGGGGTCGACACCGATAAACTCATCTTT.

There are a few counts of this clone. The TCRdb record carries a much larger clone's protein, which differs from this DNA's translation at residue 12; a read error is the likely cause, and the protein listed here is the DNA translation. This chain links TRDV1 with TRDJ1; no reliable D call. Germline V lookup: CDR1 TSWWSYY, CDR2 QGS. The CDR3 has 14 amino acids. CDR3 nucleotide sequence: TGTGCTCTTGGGGACCGAAAAAACACCGATAAACCCATCTTT. The encoded protein is CALGDRKNTDKPIF.

Note on this clone: TCRdb shows a much larger clone's protein in place of this DNA's translation, and the two differ at residue 17, likely through a read error; the protein shown is translated from the DNA. The chain recombines TRDV2 with TRDJ1; 8 bases map to TRDD3. Germline loops: CDR1 GEAIGNYY, CDR2 EKD. J gave up 3 bases and V 1 base, and 27 bases lay outside the gene matches. The CDR3 has 22 amino acids. In DNA, the CDR3 is TGTGCCTGTGACACGCGGGGGATATTTAGGGTCACTTATCTGAATTACTCCGATAAACTCATCTTT. It codes for CACDTRGIFRVTYLNYSDKLIF.

This clone was found a few times. The protein held in TCRdb is that of a much larger clone and does not match this DNA's translation at residue 16, likely because of a read error; the protein shown is translated from the DNA. The chain is built from TRDV2 and TRDJ1, with a tentative D call TRDD3 (6 bases). CDR1 and CDR2 (germline): GEAIGNYY, EKD. This CDR3 contains 17 residues. For the CDR3, the DNA is TGTGCCTGTGACTCCGTCGGGGGAGCATCGTACACCGATAAACTCACCTTT. Amino acids: CACDSVGGASYTDKLTF.

For this clone: A far bigger clonotype differs at one base, so this is likely a read error. The V and J genes are TRDV2 and TRDJ1; TRDD3 aligns across 8 bases. This CDR3 contains 22 residues. Germline CDR1 reads GEAIGNYY; CDR2 reads EKD. CDR3 DNA sequence: TGTGCCTGTGACACGCGGGGGATATTTAGGGTCACTTATCTGAATTACACCAATAAACTCATCTTT. Translating it yields CACDTRGIFRVTYLNYTNKLIF.

A word on this clone: This DNA's translation and the protein TCRdb lists, from a much larger clone, do not match at residue 14, likely due to a read error; the protein shown is translated from the DNA. The chain is built from TRDV2 and TRDJ1, with 9 bases that match TRDD3. The germline gives CDR1 GEAIGNYY, CDR2 EKD. The CDR3 extends over 16 amino acids. The CDR3 DNA reads as TGTGCCTGTGACCCACTACTGGGGGACGACACCGATAAACCCATCTTT. Its protein product is CACDPLLGDDTDKPIF.

Regarding this clone: TCRdb's listed protein matches a much larger clone and diverges from this DNA's translation at residue 12, likely through a read error; the protein shown comes from the DNA. The chain couples TRDV1 to TRDJ1, with TRDD3 matching over 12 bases. CDR1 and CDR2 from the germline V gene are TSWWSYY and QGS. The V gene end was trimmed by 2 bases and the J gene end by 1 base; junction bases not matched to a gene: 11. There are 19 residues in the CDR3. The CDR3 reads CALGESRGWGIRGTDKLIF. The DNA of the CDR3 is TGTGCTCTTGGGGAATCCCGAGGCTGGGGGATACGAGGCACCGATAAACTCATCTTT.

This clone was counted a few times. The likely explanation is a read error, given a far larger clone one base away. The sample has other DNA sequences that encode this CDR3 too. The chain is built from TRDV2 and TRDJ1; 12 nucleotides agree with TRDD3. Germline CDR1 and CDR2: GEAIGNYY and EKD. The CDR3 runs to 17 residues. V dropped 3 bases and J dropped 0; count of bases not matched to a gene: 7. The CDR3 here is CACDLLGDTENTDKLIF. The CDR3 DNA reads as TGTGCCTGTGACTTGCTGGGGGATACGGAAAACACCGATAAACTCATCTTT.

This clone was counted only a few times. This is likely an artifact of a read error, given a far larger clone one base away. The same CDR3 can be traced to other DNA sequences in this sample. This chain connects TRDV3 to TRDJ1, with D possibly being TRDD3 (6 bases). CDR3 length: 21 amino acids. Trimming cost V 1 base and J 0 bases, with 33 bases left between them. Germline V gene sequence: CDR1 TVYSNPD, CDR2 GDNSRS (reference sequence). CDR3: CAFNGSGGWGTSLRYTDKLIF. The CDR3, as DNA: TGTGCCTTTAACGGCTCGGGCGGCTGGGGTACCTCACTGCGGTACACCGATAAACTCATCTTT.

This clone was observed a few times. This likely traces to a read error, being one base from a far larger clone. Different DNA sequences within this sample yield the same CDR3. The chain links TRAV29/DV5 to TRDJ1, with 8 nucleotides matching TRDD3. CDR1 and CDR2 (germline): NSMFDY, ISSIKDK. The CDR3 extends over 18 amino acids. CDR3 amino acids: CAASASNYWGLYTDKLIF. In DNA, the CDR3 is TGTGCGGCAAGCGCTTCCAACTACTGGGGGCTGTACACCGATAAACTCATCTTT. The whole variable domain, remainder taken from reference TRAV29/DV5 and TRDJ1, is DQQVKQNSPSLSVQEGRISILNCDYTNSMFDYFLWYKKYPAEGPTFLISISSIKDKNEDGRFTVFLNKSAKHLSLHIVPSQPGDSAVYFCAASASNYWGLYTDKLIFGKGTRVTVEP.

This clone has more than one count but fewer than ten. TCRdb pairs this DNA with a much larger clone's protein that differs at residue 7, likely a read error; the protein shown was translated from the DNA. CDR3 residues: CALGETRQWDTDKLIF. CDR3 bases: TGTGCTCTTGGGGAAACACGACAGTGGGACACCGATAAACTCATCTTT. This rearrangement joins TRDV1 to TRDJ1, with D uncertain. Germline CDR1 and CDR2: TSWWSYY and QGS. The CDR3 contains 16 residues. The ends were cut back, 2 bases at V and 0 bases at J, with 13 bases in the middle.

This clone turned up a few times. A read error is likely here: a far larger clone is one base away. In the same sample, other DNA sequences code for this CDR3. The CDR3 bases are TGTGCAGCCCCAACTAGGGGTCCGTATTTTTCCCCAAAACTCATCTTT. This codes for CAAPTRGPYFSPKLIF. V gene TRAV29/DV5 combines with J gene TRDJ1, with no clear D. V was clipped by 5 bases and J by 8 bases, with 28 bases between them. The CDR3 has 16 amino acids. Germline V lookup: CDR1 NSMFDY, CDR2 ISSIKDK. Complete variable domain (other parts from reference TRAV29/DV5 and TRDJ1): DQQVKQNSPSLSVQEGRISILNCDYTNSMFDYFLWYKKYPAEGPTFLISISSIKDKNEDGRFTVFLNKSAKHLSLHIVPSQPGDSAVYFCAAPTRGPYFSPKLIFGKGTRVTVEP.

Worth noting for this clone: A far larger clone is just one base off, so this is likely a read error. J is TRDJ1 and V is TRDV1; D ambiguous. The CDR3 consists of 16 residues. Germline-derived CDR1 and CDR2 are TSWWSYY and QGS. The CDR3 DNA sequence: TGTGCTCTTGGGGAAACACAACAGTGGGACACCGATGAACTCATCTTT. It yields the protein CALGETQQWDTDELIF.

About this clone: The protein in TCRdb stems from a much larger clone and differs at residue 13 from this DNA's translation, likely a read error; here the protein is translated from the DNA. The chain couples TRAV38-2/DV8 to TRDJ1, with D uncertain. CDR1 TSESDYY and CDR2 QEAYKQQN come from the germline V gene. The CDR3 sequence is 17 residues long. CDR3 sequence (DNA): TGTGCTTATAGGAGCGCGGAAGTCGGGGTCCTCACCAATAAACTCATCTTT. Residues: CAYRSAEVGVLTNKLIF.

This clone was counted a few times. This likely stems from a read error, as it lies one base from a far larger clone. This rearrangement joins TRDV1 to TRDJ1; D could derive from TRDD2 or TRDD3 (8 bases each). CDR3 length equals 25 residues. The germline V gene encodes CDR1 TSWWSYY and CDR2 QGS. The ends were cut back, 2 bases at V and 4 bases at J, with 44 bases in the middle. CDR3 loop: CALGEGYGLPTANWGSTLWDDKLIF. For the CDR3, the DNA is TGTGCTCTTGGGGAAGGGTATGGTCTTCCTACGGCTAACTGGGGGTCGACCCTATGGGACGATAAACTCATCTTT.

The sample holds a few counts of this clone. The amino acid sequence in TCRdb belongs to a much larger clone and departs from this DNA's translation at residue 14, likely a sequencing read error; the sequence shown is translated from the DNA. The J gene is TRDJ2, the V gene TRDV1; 9 bases agree with TRDD3. From germline, CDR1 is TSWWSYY and CDR2 QGS. There are 19 residues in the CDR3. CDR3 DNA sequence: TGTGCTCTTGGGGAACGGGCTGGGGGATTACTCCGTTTGGCAGCACAACTCTTCTTT. The encoded protein is CALGERAGGLLRLAAQLFF.

This clone is large within its sample. The genes are TRDV1 and TRDJ1; no definite D call. CDR1 and CDR2 (germline): TSWWSYY, QGS. V gave up 10 bases and J gave up 0 bases, with 18 bases separating them. This CDR3 has 15 amino acids. The CDR3 bases are TGTGCTCCCGAGGCCCTGAGTCCTTACACCGATAAACTCATCTTT. As protein: CAPEALSPYTDKLIF.

Worth noting for this clone: A far larger clone lies a single base away; this is likely a read error. No V gene call is available, although the J gene is TRDJ3; the DNA was not compared with TRDD3, the D call given in the table. This CDR3 has 23 residues. The CDR3, as DNA: TGTGCCATCAACCCGCTGTACTGGGGGATACGCCTACTCTGCCCCTGGGACACCCGACAGATGTTTTTC. It encodes CAINPLYWGIRLLCPWDTRQMFF.